Reported below is one TCR beta chain. These data come from a study of T cell responses to AZD1222 COVID-19 vaccine. Clones were sequenced by immunoSEQ multiplex PCR, and TCRdb holds only the in-frame ones, with some missing. The sample lists roughly 160,000 clones, about 91% occurring once. The germline CDR1 and CDR2 sequences are SGHNT and YYREEE (reference sequence). Germline trimming cut 4 bases from V and 5 bases from J; bases unmatched to any gene: 7. This CDR3 region has 16 residues. The chain combines TRBV5-4 with TRBJ2-5; TRBD2 matches at 14 bases. The source of this sequence is an adult who received the AZD1222 COVID-19 vaccine. The sequencing here drew on peripheral blood, taken 28 days after the second AZD1222 dose. The CDR3 loop reads CASSRGLAGVQETQYF. The CDR3 DNA reads as TGTGCCAGCAGCCGGGGACTAGCGGGAGTTCAGGAGACCCAGTACTTC.